This T cell receptor (beta chain) originates from a study of cytomegalovirus exposure and HLA in healthy donors. The CDR3 runs 16 residues. Germline-derived CDR1 and CDR2 are WSHSY and SAAADI. Trimming removed 1 base from V and 3 bases from J; junction bases left unmatched: 3. PCR employed 60 Vbeta and 13 Jbeta primers. The data were produced by immunoSEQ multiplex PCR, yet TCRdb's version contains in-frame clones alone and is incomplete. The sample lists 65,000 to 70,000 clones, 70% to 80% occurring once. The rearrangement links TRBV10-2 to TRBJ2-2, with TRBD2 matching over 9 bases. The TCR was taken from a man aged 45 to 65 in good health and CMV-seronegative. The sequenced sample was PBMCs. In nucleotides, the CDR3 is TGCGCCAGCAGTGAGTGGGGACTAGCCGACACCGGGGAGCTGTTTTTT. Protein product: CASSEWGLADTGELFF.